What follows are 10 T cell receptor beta chains derived from one specimen sequenced in a study of T cells in localized non-small cell lung cancer. Assay: immunoSEQ multiplex PCR; the TCRdb copy retains only in-frame clones and omits some. The table lists around 83,000 clones, 87% of them singletons, with roughly 15% in the top ten. The specimen comprised peripheral blood, sampled before any cancer treatment. These receptors all come from a man aged 35 to 69 with stage I squamous cell lung carcinoma.

The chain is built from TRBV7-9 and TRBJ2-7; 8 bases are a match to TRBD1. The germline V gene encodes CDR1 SEHNR and CDR2 FQNEAQ (reference sequence). This CDR3 comprises 18 residues. Trimming cost V 5 bases and J 0 bases; bases outside gene matches: 15. The CDR3 nucleotides read TGTGCCAGCAGCCCCCAGACAGGGGAATTTCTACACTCCTACGAGCAGTACTTC. Protein sequence: CASSPQTGEFLHSYEQYF.

This chain joins TRBV2 and TRBJ1-3, with no clear D. This CDR3 region has 15 residues. Trimming cost V 6 bases and J 2 bases, with 14 bases left between them. Germline CDR1 SNHLY, CDR2 FYNNEI. CDR3 nucleotide sequence: TGTGCCAGCAGATCGGACGGTAGAGCTGGAAACACCATATATTTT. Amino acid sequence: CASRSDGRAGNTIYF.

This clone was recorded once. V is TRBV6-6 and J is TRBJ1-1; D ambiguous. Trimming cost V 7 bases and J 1 base, with 10 bases left between them. The CDR3 covers 13 residues. Germline CDR1 is MNHNY and CDR2 is SVGAGI (reference sequence). CDR3 coding DNA: TGTGCCAGCATCACCGATGAGAACACTGAAGCTTTCTTT. This translates into CASITDENTEAFF.

The chain joins TRBV7-8 to TRBJ1-2; unclear D gene. From germline, CDR1 is SGHVS and CDR2 FQNEAQ. The ends were cut back, 3 bases at V and 4 bases at J, with 6 bases in the middle. CDR3 length: 12 amino acids. CDR3 DNA: TGTGCCAGCAGCTTCGCAGCCTATGGCTACACCTTC. Its protein product is CASSFAAYGYTF.

This chain connects TRBV5-1 to TRBJ2-7; 7 positions agree with TRBD1. Trimming cost V 0 bases and J 0 bases; bases outside gene matches: 9. The germline CDR1 and CDR2 sequences are SGHRS and YFSETQ. This CDR3 has 17 amino acids. The chain's CDR3 is CASSLAGTDSSSYEQYF. The CDR3 DNA reads as TGCGCCAGCAGCTTGGCTGGGACAGACTCGAGCTCCTACGAGCAGTACTTC.

This clone appeared a few times. This chain joins TRBV11-3 and TRBJ2-3; no firm D call. V was shortened by 0 bases and J by 2 bases, with 3 bases between the two germline ends. The CDR3 spans 13 residues. CDR1 and CDR2 from the germline V gene are SGHNT and YENEEA. The CDR3 protein is CASSLDFTDTQYF. Written as DNA, the CDR3 is TGTGCCAGCAGCTTAGACTTCACAGATACGCAGTATTTT.

The J gene is TRBJ2-2, the V gene TRBV4-3, with 7 nucleotides matching TRBD2. Germline CDR1 LGHNA, CDR2 YSLEER. The CDR3 contains 15 residues. The V and J ends lost 2 bases and 7 bases, in that order; junction bases with no gene match: 7. CDR3 sequence: CASSQTYGGIGELFF. DNA of the CDR3: TGCGCCAGCAGCCAAACTTACGGGGGGATCGGGGAGCTGTTTTTT.

DNA for the CDR3: TGTGCCAGTATAAGGGGAGGGGTCCCGTCAACTAATGAAAAACTGTTTTTT. This gives the protein CASIRGGVPSTNEKLFF. The V call is TRBV19, the J call TRBJ1-4; D is possibly TRBD1 (5 bases). Germline CDR1 and CDR2: LNHDA and SQIVND (reference sequence). Trimming took off 7 bases at V and 0 bases at J, with 18 bases between the two ends. CDR3 length: 17 amino acids.

The V call is TRBV12-5, the J call TRBJ1-4, with D perhaps matching TRBD1 (6 bases). The germline V gene encodes CDR1 LGHNT and CDR2 FRNRAP. V lost 5 bases and J lost 0, with 10 bases in between. CDR3 length: 15 amino acids. CDR3 DNA: TGTGCTAGTGGTCTGTCAGGGGCAACTAATGAAAAACTGTTTTTT. Translation gives CASGLSGATNEKLFF.

This clone was detected a few times. The V and J genes are TRBV6-1 and TRBJ1-2; no clear D. The germline CDR1 and CDR2 sequences are MNHNS and SASEGT. The CDR3 sequence is 13 residues long. V lost 3 bases and J lost 3, with 8 bases in between. The CDR3 bases are TGTGCCAGCAGTGAGTCAGCACACTATGGCTACACCTTC. Translating gives CASSESAHYGYTF.